This T cell receptor (beta chain) was identified during a study of type 1 and type 2 diabetes patients. Genomic DNA was the PCR template. Multiplex PCR with 30 forward and 13 reverse primers amplified the TCR beta CDR3. One entry per CDR3 protein, called by TCRdb with MiXCR from the multiplex PCR reads. Among 250,000 or so distinct CDR3 sequences, roughly 50% were seen once, and the ten largest hold roughly 13%. This CDR3 has 15 amino acids. The V gene's germline CDR1 is MDHEN and CDR2 SYDVKM. This TCR was recovered from a man younger than 30 with type 2 diabetes. V is TRBV28 and J is TRBJ2-7; TRBD2 matches 13 bases. Judging by the DNA end, TRBJ2-1 fits better; the J call may be wrong. The specimen was peripheral blood mononuclear cells (PBMCs). CDR3 residues: CASSSGLAGEREQFF. Here the CDR3 DNA reads TGTGCCAGCAGCAGCGGACTAGCGGGAGAGAGGGAGCAGTTCTTC.